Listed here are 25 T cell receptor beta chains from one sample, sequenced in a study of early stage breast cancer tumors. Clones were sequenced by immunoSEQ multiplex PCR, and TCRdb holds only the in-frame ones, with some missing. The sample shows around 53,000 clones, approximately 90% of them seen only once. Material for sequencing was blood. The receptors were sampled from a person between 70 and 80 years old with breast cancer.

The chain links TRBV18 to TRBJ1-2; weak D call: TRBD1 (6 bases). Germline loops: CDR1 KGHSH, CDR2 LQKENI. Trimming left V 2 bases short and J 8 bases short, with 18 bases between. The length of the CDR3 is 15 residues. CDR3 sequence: CASSPVNTGLQGYTF. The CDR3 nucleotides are TGTGCCAGCTCACCAGTAAATACAGGGCTCCAGGGCTACACCTTC.

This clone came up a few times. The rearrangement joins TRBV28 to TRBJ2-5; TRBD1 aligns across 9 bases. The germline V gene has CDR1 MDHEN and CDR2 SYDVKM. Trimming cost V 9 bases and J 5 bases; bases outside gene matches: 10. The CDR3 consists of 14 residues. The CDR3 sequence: CASYRDRAGETQYF. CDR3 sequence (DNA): TGTGCCAGTTACCGGGACAGGGCGGGGGAGACCCAGTACTTC.

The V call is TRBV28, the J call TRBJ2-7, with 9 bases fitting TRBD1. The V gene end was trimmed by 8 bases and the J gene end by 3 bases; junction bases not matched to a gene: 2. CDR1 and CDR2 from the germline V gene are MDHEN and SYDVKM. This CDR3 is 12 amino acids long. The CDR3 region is CASRQGVYEQYF. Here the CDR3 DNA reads TGTGCCAGCCGACAGGGGGTCTACGAGCAGTACTTC.

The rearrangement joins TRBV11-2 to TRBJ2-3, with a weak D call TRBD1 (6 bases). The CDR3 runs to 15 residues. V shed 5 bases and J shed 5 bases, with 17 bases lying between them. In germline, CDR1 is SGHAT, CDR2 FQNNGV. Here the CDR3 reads CASSPPTGMGDTQYF. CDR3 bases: TGTGCCAGCAGCCCTCCAACAGGGATGGGAGATACGCAGTATTTT.

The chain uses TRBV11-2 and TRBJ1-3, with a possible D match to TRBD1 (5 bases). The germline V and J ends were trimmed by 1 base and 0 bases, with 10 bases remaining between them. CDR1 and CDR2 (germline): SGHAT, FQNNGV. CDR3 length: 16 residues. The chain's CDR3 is CASSLGWGFSGNTIYF. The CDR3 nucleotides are TGTGCCAGCAGCTTAGGGTGGGGCTTCTCTGGAAACACCATATATTTT.

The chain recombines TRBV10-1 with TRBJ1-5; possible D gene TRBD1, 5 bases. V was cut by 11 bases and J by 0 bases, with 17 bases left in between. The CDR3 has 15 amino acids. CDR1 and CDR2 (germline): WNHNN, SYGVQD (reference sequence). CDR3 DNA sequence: TGCGCCGGCACAAGACAGAGTCATAGCAATCAGCCCCAGCATTTT. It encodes CAGTRQSHSNQPQHF.

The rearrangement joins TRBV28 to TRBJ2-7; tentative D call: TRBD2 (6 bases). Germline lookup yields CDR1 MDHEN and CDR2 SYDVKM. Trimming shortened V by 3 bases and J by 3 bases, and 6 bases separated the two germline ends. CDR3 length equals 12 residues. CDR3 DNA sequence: TGTGCCAGCAGTTTGGGGGGCTACGAGCAGTACTTC. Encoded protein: CASSLGGYEQYF.

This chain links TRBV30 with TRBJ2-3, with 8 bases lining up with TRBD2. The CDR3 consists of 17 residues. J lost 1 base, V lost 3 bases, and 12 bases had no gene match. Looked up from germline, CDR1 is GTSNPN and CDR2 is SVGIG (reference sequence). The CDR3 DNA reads TGTGCCTGGAGCTCCCCAGTTGGCGGGGGGCGCACAGATACGCAGTATTTT. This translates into CAWSSPVGGGRTDTQYF. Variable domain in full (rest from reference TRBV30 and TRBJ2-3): SQTIHQWPATLVQPVGSPLSLECTVEGTSNPNLYWYRQAAGRGLQLLFYSVGIGQISSEVPQNLSASRPQDRQFILSSKKLLLSDSGFYLCAWSSPVGGGRTDTQYFGPGTRLTVL.

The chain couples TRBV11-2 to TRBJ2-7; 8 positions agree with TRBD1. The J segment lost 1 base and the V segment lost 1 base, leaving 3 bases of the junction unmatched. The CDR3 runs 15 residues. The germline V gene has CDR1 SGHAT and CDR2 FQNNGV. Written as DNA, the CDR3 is TGTGCCAGCAGCTTAGGGACAGGGCCATCCTACGAGCAGTACTTC. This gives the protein CASSLGTGPSYEQYF.

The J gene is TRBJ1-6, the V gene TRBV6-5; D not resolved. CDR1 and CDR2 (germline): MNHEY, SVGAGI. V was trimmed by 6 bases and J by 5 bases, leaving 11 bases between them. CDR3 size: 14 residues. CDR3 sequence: CASRPIRDNSPLHF. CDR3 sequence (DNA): TGTGCCAGCAGGCCGATTAGAGATAATTCACCCCTCCACTTT.

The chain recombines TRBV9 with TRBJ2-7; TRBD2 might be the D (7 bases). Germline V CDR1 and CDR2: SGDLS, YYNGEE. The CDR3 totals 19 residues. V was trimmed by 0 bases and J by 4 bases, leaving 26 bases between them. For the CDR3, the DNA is TGTGCCAGCAGCGTAGGATCCCCCGCCGTGGGGGGGCCCACTTACGAGCAGTACTTC. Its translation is CASSVGSPAVGGPTYEQYF.

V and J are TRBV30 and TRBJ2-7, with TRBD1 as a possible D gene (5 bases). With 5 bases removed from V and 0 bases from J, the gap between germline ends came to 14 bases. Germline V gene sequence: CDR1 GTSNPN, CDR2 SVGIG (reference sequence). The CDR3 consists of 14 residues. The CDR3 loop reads CAWGRQGSSYEQYF. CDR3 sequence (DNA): TGTGCCTGGGGGCGGCAGGGTAGCTCCTACGAGCAGTACTTC.

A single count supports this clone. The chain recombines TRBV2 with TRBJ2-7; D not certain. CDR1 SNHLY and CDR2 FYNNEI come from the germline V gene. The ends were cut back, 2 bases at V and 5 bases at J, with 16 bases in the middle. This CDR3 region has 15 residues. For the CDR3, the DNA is TGTGCCAGCAGTGAAAGAACGCCCCTGAGCGACGAGCAGTACTTC. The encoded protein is CASSERTPLSDEQYF.

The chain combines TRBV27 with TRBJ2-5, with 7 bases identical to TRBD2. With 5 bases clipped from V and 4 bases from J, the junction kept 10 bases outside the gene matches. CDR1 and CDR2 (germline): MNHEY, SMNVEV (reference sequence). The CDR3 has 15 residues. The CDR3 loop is CASSPYGGLVETQYF. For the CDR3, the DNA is TGTGCCAGCAGTCCCTATGGCGGACTAGTAGAGACCCAGTACTTC.

CDR3 sequence: CASSLDGRRGETQYF. The CDR3 region has the DNA TGTGCCAGCTCACTCGACGGGCGGAGAGGGGAGACCCAGTACTTC. This rearrangement joins TRBV18 to TRBJ2-5, with TRBD2 as a possible D gene (5 bases). The CDR3 consists of 15 residues. The V gene lost 4 bases and the J gene lost 5 bases, with 17 bases spanning the gap. In germline, CDR1 is KGHSH, CDR2 LQKENI.

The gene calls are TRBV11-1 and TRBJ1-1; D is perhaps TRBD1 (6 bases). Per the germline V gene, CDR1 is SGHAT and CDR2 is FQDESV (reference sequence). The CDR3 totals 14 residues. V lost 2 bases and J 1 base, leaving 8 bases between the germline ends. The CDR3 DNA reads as TGTGCCAGCAGCTTAACGACAGGGAACACTGAAGCTTTCTTT. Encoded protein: CASSLTTGNTEAFF.

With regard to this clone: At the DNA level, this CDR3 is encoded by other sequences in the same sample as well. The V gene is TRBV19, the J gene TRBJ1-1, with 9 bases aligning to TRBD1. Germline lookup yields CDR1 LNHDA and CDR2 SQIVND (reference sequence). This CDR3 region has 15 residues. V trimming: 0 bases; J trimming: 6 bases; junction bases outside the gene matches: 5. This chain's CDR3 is CASSIDRDRVAEAFF. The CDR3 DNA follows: TGTGCCAGTAGTATAGATCGGGACAGGGTCGCTGAAGCTTTCTTT.

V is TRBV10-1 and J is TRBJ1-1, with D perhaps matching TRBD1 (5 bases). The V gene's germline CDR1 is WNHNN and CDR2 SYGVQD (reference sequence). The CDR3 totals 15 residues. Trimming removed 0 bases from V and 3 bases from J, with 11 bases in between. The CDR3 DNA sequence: TGCGCCAGCAGTGAGTCGGGCAGGGCGGACACTGAAGCTTTCTTT. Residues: CASSESGRADTEAFF.

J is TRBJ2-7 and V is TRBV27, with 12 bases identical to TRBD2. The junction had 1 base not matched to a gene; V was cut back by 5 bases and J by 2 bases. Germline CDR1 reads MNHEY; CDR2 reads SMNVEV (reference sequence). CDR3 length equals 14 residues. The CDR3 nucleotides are TGTGCCAGCAGTAGACTAGCGGGGGCCTACGAGCAGTACTTC. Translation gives CASSRLAGAYEQYF.

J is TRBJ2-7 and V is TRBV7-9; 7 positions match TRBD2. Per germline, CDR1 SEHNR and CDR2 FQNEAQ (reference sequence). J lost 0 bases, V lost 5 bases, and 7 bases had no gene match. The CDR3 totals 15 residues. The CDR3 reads CASSPGGTSSYEQYF. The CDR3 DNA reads TGTGCCAGCAGCCCCGGGGGGACGAGCTCCTACGAGCAGTACTTC.

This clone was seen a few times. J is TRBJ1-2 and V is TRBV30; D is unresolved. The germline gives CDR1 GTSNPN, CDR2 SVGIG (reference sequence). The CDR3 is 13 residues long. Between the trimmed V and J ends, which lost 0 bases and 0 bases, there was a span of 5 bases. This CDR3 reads CAWSVSANYGYTF. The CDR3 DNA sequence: TGTGCCTGGAGTGTAAGCGCTAACTATGGCTACACCTTC.

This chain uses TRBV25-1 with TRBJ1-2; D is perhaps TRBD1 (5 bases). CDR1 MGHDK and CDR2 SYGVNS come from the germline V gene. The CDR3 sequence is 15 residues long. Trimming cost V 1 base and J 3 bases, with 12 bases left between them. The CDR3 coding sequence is TGTGCCAGCAGTGAATCCCCTCCGGGGGACTATGGCTACACCTTC. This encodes CASSESPPGDYGYTF.

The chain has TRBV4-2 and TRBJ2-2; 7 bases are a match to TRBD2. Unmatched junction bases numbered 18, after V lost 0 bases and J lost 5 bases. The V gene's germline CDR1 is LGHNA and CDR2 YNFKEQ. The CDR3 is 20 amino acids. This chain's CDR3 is CASSQDLRGAGIAGTGELFF. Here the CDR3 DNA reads TGTGCCAGCAGCCAAGATCTACGGGGAGCGGGGATAGCCGGAACCGGGGAGCTGTTTTTT.

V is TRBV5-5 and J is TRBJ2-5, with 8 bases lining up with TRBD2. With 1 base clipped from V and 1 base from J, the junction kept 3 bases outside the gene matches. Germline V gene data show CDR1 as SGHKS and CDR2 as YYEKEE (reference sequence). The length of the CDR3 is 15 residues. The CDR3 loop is CASSLSGGSQETQYF. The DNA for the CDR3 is TGTGCCAGCAGCTTGAGCGGGGGAAGCCAAGAGACCCAGTACTTC.

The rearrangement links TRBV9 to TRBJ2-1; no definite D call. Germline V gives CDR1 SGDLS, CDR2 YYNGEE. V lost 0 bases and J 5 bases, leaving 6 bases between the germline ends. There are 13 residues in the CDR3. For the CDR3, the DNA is TGTGCCAGCAGCGTAGAACGGGACAATGAGCAGTTCTTC. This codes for CASSVERDNEQFF.